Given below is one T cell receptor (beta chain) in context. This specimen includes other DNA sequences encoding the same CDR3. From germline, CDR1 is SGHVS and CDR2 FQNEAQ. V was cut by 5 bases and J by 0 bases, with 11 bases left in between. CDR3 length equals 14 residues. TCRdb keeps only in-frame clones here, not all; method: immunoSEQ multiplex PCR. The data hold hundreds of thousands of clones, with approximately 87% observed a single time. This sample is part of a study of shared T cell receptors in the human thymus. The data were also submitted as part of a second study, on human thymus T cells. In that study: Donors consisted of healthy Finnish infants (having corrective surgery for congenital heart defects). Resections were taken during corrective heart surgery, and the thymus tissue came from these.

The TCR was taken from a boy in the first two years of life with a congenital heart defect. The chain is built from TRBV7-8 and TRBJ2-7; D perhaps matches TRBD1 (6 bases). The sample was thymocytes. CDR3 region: CASSPRGSSYEQYF. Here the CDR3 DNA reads TGTGCCAGCAGCCCCAGGGGCAGCTCCTACGAGCAGTACTTC.